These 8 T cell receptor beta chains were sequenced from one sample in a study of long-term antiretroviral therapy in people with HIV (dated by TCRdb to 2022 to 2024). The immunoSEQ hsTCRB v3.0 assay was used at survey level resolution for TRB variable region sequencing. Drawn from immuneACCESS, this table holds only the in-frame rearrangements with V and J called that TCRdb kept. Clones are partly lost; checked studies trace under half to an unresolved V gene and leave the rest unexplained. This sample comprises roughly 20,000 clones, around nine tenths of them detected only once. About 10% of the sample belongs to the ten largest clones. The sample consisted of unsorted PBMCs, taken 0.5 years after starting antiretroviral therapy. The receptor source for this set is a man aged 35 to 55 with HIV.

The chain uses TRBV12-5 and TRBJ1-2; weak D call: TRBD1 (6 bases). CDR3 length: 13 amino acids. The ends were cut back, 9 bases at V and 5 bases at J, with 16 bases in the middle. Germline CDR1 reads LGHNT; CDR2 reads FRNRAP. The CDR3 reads CASSGGGFYGYTF. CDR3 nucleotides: TGTGCTAGCTCCGGAGGGGGTTTTTATGGCTACACCTTC.

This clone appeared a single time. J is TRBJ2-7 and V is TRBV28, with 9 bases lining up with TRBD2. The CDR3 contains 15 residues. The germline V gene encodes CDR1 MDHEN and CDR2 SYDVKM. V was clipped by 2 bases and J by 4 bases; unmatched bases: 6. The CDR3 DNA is TGTGCCAGCAGTTTACTGCTAGCGGGAACGTACGAGCAGTACTTC. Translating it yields CASSLLLAGTYEQYF.

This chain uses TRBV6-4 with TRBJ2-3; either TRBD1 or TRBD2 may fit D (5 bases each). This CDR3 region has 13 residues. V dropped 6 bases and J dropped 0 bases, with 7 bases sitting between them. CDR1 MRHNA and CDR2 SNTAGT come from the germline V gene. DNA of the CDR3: TGTGCCAGCAGCCGGGACAGCACAGATACGCAGTATTTT. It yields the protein CASSRDSTDTQYF.

CDR3 region: CSVERGSEKLFF. The DNA of the CDR3 is TGCAGCGTTGAAAGGGGAAGTGAAAAACTGTTTTTT. The V call is TRBV29-1, the J call TRBJ1-4, with a possible D match to TRBD1 (5 bases). This CDR3 contains 12 residues. The germline gives CDR1 SQVTM, CDR2 ANQGSEA. Trimming removed 2 bases from V and 7 bases from J, with 8 bases in between.

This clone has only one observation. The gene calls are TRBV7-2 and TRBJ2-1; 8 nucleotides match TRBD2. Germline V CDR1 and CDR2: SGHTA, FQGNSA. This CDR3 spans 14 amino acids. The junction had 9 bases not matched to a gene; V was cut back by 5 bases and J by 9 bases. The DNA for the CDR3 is TGTGCCAGCAGCGCACGAACTAGCGGACTTGAGCAGTTCTTC. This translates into CASSARTSGLEQFF.

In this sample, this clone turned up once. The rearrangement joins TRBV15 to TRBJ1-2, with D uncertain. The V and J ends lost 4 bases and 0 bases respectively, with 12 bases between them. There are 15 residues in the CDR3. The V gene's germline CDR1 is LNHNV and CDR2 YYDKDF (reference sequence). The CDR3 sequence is CATSTLQRTNYGYTF. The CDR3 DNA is TGTGCCACCAGCACCCTTCAGAGGACTAACTATGGCTACACCTTC.

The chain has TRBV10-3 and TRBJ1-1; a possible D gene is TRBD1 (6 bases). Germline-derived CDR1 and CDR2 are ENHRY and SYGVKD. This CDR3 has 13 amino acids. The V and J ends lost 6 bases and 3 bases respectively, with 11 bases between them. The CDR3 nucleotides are TGTGCCATCAGCCTAGGGGGAGACACTGAAGCTTTCTTT. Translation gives CAISLGGDTEAFF.

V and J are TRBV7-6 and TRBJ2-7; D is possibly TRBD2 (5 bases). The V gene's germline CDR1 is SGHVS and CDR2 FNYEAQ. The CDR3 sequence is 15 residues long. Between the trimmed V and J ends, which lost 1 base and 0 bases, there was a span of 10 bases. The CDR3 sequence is CASSLESGPSYEQYF. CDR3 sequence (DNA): TGTGCCAGCAGCTTAGAGAGCGGTCCCTCCTACGAGCAGTACTTC.